This T cell receptor beta chain was obtained from a study of breast tumors, draining lymph nodes, adjacent tissues. CDR1 is MNHEY and CDR2 is SVGAGI in the germline V gene. V was pared by 8 bases and J by 2 bases, with 10 bases between. The CDR3 covers 12 residues. The study, taken as a whole, reports: Findings are consistent with lymph node origin and intratumoral expansion of most tumor T cells. Tumor repertoires ranked between lymph nodes and nontumor tissue in diversity, with V and J gene preferences. That most tumor T cells come from lymph nodes remained unproven.

Samples came from axillary lymph nodes draining the breast cancer. On this clonotype itself: Its antigen is unidentified.

TCRdb processed the multiplex PCR reads anew with MiXCR; each CDR3 protein has one entry. Of some 150,000 distinct CDR3 sequences listed, roughly a third are singletons. Material for sequencing was axillary lymph node tissue. This sequence joins TRBV6-5 and TRBJ2-7; possible D gene TRBD2, 5 bases. The sequence was obtained from a female donor with breast cancer. Some clones in this sample may be carry-over from other donors' samples. CDR3 region: CASGRAPYEQYF. The CDR3 DNA reads TGTGCCAGCGGGCGGGCCCCCTACGAGCAGTACTTC.